Following are 19 T cell receptor beta chains from one sample sequenced in a study of blood T cell repertoires in COVID-19. Sequencing used immunoSEQ multiplex PCR; TCRdb keeps in-frame clones, though not all of them. Of 150,000 to 200,000 clones in the sample, roughly 87% were seen once. Input material: PBMCs or T cells enriched from blood (not recorded which). These receptors were taken from a woman aged 25 to 45 who had recovered from COVID-19.

The V call is TRBV7-3, the J call TRBJ1-1; weak D call: TRBD1 (5 bases). Looked up from germline, CDR1 is SGHTA and CDR2 is FQGTGA. The CDR3 is 13 amino acids. Trimming shortened V by 2 bases and J by 1 base, and 5 bases separated the two germline ends. Written as DNA, the CDR3 is TGTGCCAGCAGCTTACAGGGGAACACTGAAGCTTTCTTT. Translation gives CASSLQGNTEAFF.

The V call is TRBV2, the J call TRBJ1-6; TRBD1 aligns across 8 bases. The CDR3 runs 17 residues. The V segment lost 7 bases and the J segment 9 bases; nucleotides outside the gene matches: 17. Germline assignment: CDR1 SNHLY and CDR2 FYNNEI. The CDR3 loop reads CASNLRPTGAAGSPLHF. The CDR3 DNA sequence: TGTGCCAGCAACCTTAGACCGACAGGGGCGGCGGGTTCACCCCTCCACTTT.

This clone was counted a few times. This chain uses TRBV7-2 with TRBJ1-2; 7 bases map to TRBD1. Losses at the gene ends were 1 base for V and 12 bases for J; bases not matched to a gene: 11. Germline CDR1 is SGHTA and CDR2 is FQGNSA. The CDR3 totals 14 residues. The CDR3 sequence is CASSLVAAGDSHTF. In DNA, the CDR3 is TGTGCCAGCAGCTTAGTTGCAGCGGGGGACAGCCACACCTTC.

The gene calls are TRBV4-1 and TRBJ1-5; TRBD1 matches 10 bases. The V gene end was trimmed by 4 bases and the J gene end by 3 bases; junction bases not matched to a gene: 6. CDR3 length: 16 amino acids. Germline V lookup: CDR1 MGHRA, CDR2 YSYEKL. The CDR3 is CASSREGTGDNQPQHF. CDR3 DNA: TGCGCCAGCAGCCGGGAGGGGACAGGGGACAATCAGCCCCAGCATTTT.

The V call is TRBV2, the J call TRBJ1-3; D is undetermined. The V end was cut by 0 bases, the J end by 5 bases, with 17 bases between. Germline CDR1 is SNHLY and CDR2 is FYNNEI. The CDR3 has 17 amino acids. CDR3 residues: CASSEALFKSVRNTIYF. The CDR3 DNA reads TGTGCCAGCAGTGAAGCCCTCTTCAAGAGCGTAAGAAACACCATATATTTT. The whole variable domain, remainder taken from reference TRBV2 and TRBJ1-3, is EPEVTQTPSHQVTQMGQEVILRCVPISNHLYFYWYRQILGQKVEFLVSFYNNEISEKSEIFDDQFSVERPDGSNFTLKIRSTKLEDSAMYFCASSEALFKSVRNTIYFGEGSWLTVV.

The chain links TRBV7-9 to TRBJ1-4; 9 bases fit TRBD1. The germline V gene encodes CDR1 SEHNR and CDR2 FQNEAQ (reference sequence). This CDR3 has 16 residues. V dropped 5 bases and J dropped 2; count of bases not matched to a gene: 6. The CDR3 sequence: CASSPGTGMTNEKLFF. The CDR3 region has the DNA TGTGCCAGCAGCCCTGGGACAGGGATGACTAATGAAAAACTGTTTTTT.

V usage is TRBV7-2 and J usage is TRBJ1-5; TRBD1 matches 8 bases. The CDR3 has 15 residues. Germline assignment: CDR1 SGHTA and CDR2 FQGNSA. The J segment lost 4 bases and the V segment lost 5 bases, leaving 7 bases of the junction unmatched. The CDR3 loop reads CASSQGQGQNQPQHF. In DNA, the CDR3 is TGTGCCAGCAGCCAAGGACAGGGCCAAAATCAGCCCCAGCATTTT.

This rearrangement joins TRBV18 to TRBJ1-4; D not resolved. V was shortened by 3 bases and J by 5 bases, with 13 bases between the two germline ends. This CDR3 is 15 amino acids long. Per the germline V gene, CDR1 is KGHSH and CDR2 is LQKENI. This chain's CDR3 is CASSPKDGRNEKLFF. Here the CDR3 DNA reads TGTGCCAGCTCACCGAAGGACGGGAGGAATGAAAAACTGTTTTTT.

The chain has TRBV7-9 and TRBJ1-1; no clear D gene. Trimming took off 5 bases at V and 5 bases at J, with 12 bases between the two ends. CDR1 and CDR2 (germline): SEHNR, FQNEAQ (reference sequence). This CDR3 spans 13 amino acids. In DNA form, the CDR3 reads TGTGCCAGCAGCCCGCGCGGGAGGACTGAAGCTTTCTTT. Translated, it gives CASSPRGRTEAFF.

V is TRBV3-1 (or the pseudogene TRBV3-2) and J is TRBJ2-1, with D perhaps TRBD2 (6 bases). This CDR3 region has 15 residues. V was trimmed by 4 bases and J by 9 bases, leaving 19 bases between them. Germline values: CDR1 LGHDT, CDR2 YNNKEL (reference sequence). The CDR3 DNA sequence: TGTGCCAGCAGCCGAGGAGTGGGGCTAGCGAGTGAGCAGTTCTTC. As protein: CASSRGVGLASEQFF.

The chain uses TRBV7-8 and TRBJ1-5, with unresolved D. There are 16 residues in the CDR3. The V end was cut by 5 bases, the J end by 0 bases, with 14 bases between. Germline CDR1 and CDR2: SGHVS and FQNEAQ. CDR3 loop: CASSAHLAGSNQPQHF. The DNA of the CDR3 is TGTGCCAGCAGCGCCCACCTCGCGGGTAGCAATCAGCCCCAGCATTTT. The whole variable domain, filled in from reference TRBV7-8 and TRBJ1-5, reads GAGVSQSPRYKVAKRGQDVALRCDPISGHVSLFWYQQALGQGPEFLTYFQNEAQLDKSGLPSDRFFAERPEGSVSTLKIQRTQQEDSAVYLCASSAHLAGSNQPQHFGDGTRLSIL.

This chain uses TRBV24-1 with TRBJ2-2; 11 bases agree with TRBD1. The CDR3 runs 17 residues. CDR1 and CDR2 (germline): KGHDR, SFDVKD. V was pared by 2 bases and J by 3 bases, with 4 bases of the junction left unmatched. CDR3 DNA: TGTGCCACCAGTGATTGGACAGGGGGCACGGACACCGGGGAGCTGTTTTTT. Its protein product is CATSDWTGGTDTGELFF.

The chain recombines TRBV7-2 with TRBJ1-1; a weak D match, TRBD1 (5 bases). Trimming shortened V by 2 bases and J by 5 bases, and 12 bases separated the two germline ends. This CDR3 comprises 14 residues. Germline CDR1 and CDR2: SGHTA and FQGNSA. CDR3 protein: CASSLSGGRTEAFF. In DNA, the CDR3 is TGTGCCAGCAGCTTAAGCGGGGGAAGGACTGAAGCTTTCTTT.

This clone was found once. The chain combines TRBV19 with TRBJ1-2; 7 nucleotides align to TRBD1. Trimming took 4 bases from V and 6 from J; bases not matched to a gene: 8. Germline V gene data show CDR1 as LNHDA and CDR2 as SQIVND (reference sequence). CDR3 length: 14 residues. CDR3 sequence: CASSSGTVRDGYTF. The CDR3 coding sequence is TGTGCCAGTAGTAGCGGGACAGTGAGGGATGGCTACACCTTC.

The chain recombines TRBV14 with TRBJ2-3, with 8 bases fitting TRBD2. Trimming at V came to 0 bases and at J to 0 bases, leaving 5 bases not matched to a gene. Germline assignment: CDR1 SGHDN and CDR2 FVKESK. The CDR3 is 17 amino acids. In DNA form, the CDR3 reads TGTGCCAGCAGCCAAGAACTAGCGGTCTTGAGCACAGATACGCAGTATTTT. This codes for CASSQELAVLSTDTQYF.

The genes are TRBV6-2 or TRBV6-3 and TRBJ2-5; D is ambiguous. This CDR3 contains 14 residues. Trimming removed 4 bases at V and 4 bases at J, with 13 bases between. Germline V gene data show CDR1 as MNHEY and CDR2 as SVGEGT. The CDR3 region is CASSSPLPGETQYF. CDR3 nucleotides: TGTGCCAGCAGTTCCCCCCTCCCGGGAGAGACCCAGTACTTC.

The chain uses TRBV7-8 and TRBJ1-2, with D uncertain. CDR1 and CDR2 from the germline V gene are SGHVS and FQNEAQ. Trimming removed 3 bases at V and 1 base at J, with 9 bases between. CDR3 size: 14 residues. CDR3 nucleotides: TGTGCCAGCAGCTTCGTCGGTCATAACTATGGCTACACCTTC. It specifies CASSFVGHNYGYTF. The whole variable domain, remainder taken from reference TRBV7-8 and TRBJ1-2, is GAGVSQSPRYKVAKRGQDVALRCDPISGHVSLFWYQQALGQGPEFLTYFQNEAQLDKSGLPSDRFFAERPEGSVSTLKIQRTQQEDSAVYLCASSFVGHNYGYTFGSGTRLTVV.

This chain joins TRBV29-1 and TRBJ1-1; a possible D gene is TRBD1 (5 bases). With 7 bases removed from V and 4 bases from J, the gap between germline ends came to 13 bases. Germline lookup yields CDR1 SQVTM and CDR2 ANQGSEA. CDR3 size: 12 residues. The chain's CDR3 is CSAAGGGTEAFF. For the CDR3, the DNA is TGCAGCGCTGCCGGGGGGGGCACTGAAGCTTTCTTT.

The genes are TRBV18 and TRBJ2-5; no firm D call. The CDR3 covers 15 residues. The V end lost 3 bases, the J end lost 1 base, and 12 bases lay between the germline ends. The germline V gene has CDR1 KGHSH and CDR2 LQKENI. The CDR3 here is CASSPIPGSQETQYF. The CDR3 DNA sequence: TGTGCCAGCTCACCGATTCCAGGTTCCCAAGAGACCCAGTACTTC.